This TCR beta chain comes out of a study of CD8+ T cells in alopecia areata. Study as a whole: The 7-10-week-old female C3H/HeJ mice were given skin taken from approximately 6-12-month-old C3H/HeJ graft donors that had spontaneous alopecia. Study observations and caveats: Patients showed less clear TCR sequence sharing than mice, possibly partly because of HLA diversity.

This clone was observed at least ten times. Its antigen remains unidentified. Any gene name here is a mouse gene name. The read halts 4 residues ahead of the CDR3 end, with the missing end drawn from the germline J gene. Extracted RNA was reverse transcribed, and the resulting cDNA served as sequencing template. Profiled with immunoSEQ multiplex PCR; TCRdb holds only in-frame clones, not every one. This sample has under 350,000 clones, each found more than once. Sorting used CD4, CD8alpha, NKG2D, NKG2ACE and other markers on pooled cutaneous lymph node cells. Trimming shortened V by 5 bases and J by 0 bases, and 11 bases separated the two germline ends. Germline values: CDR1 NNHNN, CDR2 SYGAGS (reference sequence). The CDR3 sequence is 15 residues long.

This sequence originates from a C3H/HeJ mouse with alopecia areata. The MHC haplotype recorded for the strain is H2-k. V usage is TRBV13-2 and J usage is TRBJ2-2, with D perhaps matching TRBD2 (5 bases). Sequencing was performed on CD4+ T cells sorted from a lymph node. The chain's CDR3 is CASGRAGTNTGQLYF. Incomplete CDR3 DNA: TGTGCCAGCGGGAGGGCTGGGACAAACACCGGG.